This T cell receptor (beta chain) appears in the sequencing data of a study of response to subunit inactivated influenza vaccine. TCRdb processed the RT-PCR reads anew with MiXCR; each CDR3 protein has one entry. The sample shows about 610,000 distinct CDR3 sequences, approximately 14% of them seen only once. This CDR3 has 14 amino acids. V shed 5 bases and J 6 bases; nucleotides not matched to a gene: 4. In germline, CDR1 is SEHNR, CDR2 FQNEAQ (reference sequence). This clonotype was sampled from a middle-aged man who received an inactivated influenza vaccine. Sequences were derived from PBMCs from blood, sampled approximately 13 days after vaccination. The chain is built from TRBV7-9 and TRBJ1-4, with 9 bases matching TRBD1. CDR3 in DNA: TGTGCCAGCAGCCCCAGGACAGGGGATGAAAAACTGTTTTTT. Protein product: CASSPRTGDEKLFF.